This T cell receptor beta chain originates from a study of T cell repertoires in cytomegalovirus infection (dated by TCRdb to between 2018 and 2021). Context from the whole study: Peptide stimulations targeted recently identified HLA-C-restricted CMV epitopes, whose presentation resists viral immunomodulation, together with well-studied HLA-B-restricted epitopes. Donor HLA type was relevant to the analysis, as public TCR beta signatures indicated carriage of CMV infection together with the matching HLA type. Study-wide conclusions, independent of this receptor: The ex vivo response was dominated by HLA-C-restricted CMV-specific TCR beta clonotypes, and the single most frequent clonotype in two of eight donors was supplied by these HLA-C-restricted clonotypes. In both this cohort and an independent cohort of 350 or so donors, the cumulative frequency of public TCR beta family members distinguished carriers of CMV infection plus the relevant HLA type.

The sequencer was an Illumina HiSeq 1500. The public sequencing data were trimmed at Q25 with fastp and processed into clonotypes with MiXCR by TCRdb, which kept only in-frame beta chains. CDR3 protein sequences are deduplicated, and each keeps its most common genes and DNA. The sample records hundreds of thousands of distinct CDR3 sequences, roughly 46% of which are singletons. 35% to 50% of the sample is held by the ten biggest clonotypes. The V end loses 4 bases and the J end loses 0 bases, and a stretch of 21 bases separates them. The CDR3 spans 19 residues, from the cysteine through the phenylalanine. The sequence is cut down to CDR3 DNA, 57 bases in frame from base 1. The germline V gene gives CDR1 as MGHRA and CDR2 as YSYEKL. Details on this clonotype: Its antigen remains undetermined. No clone much larger than this one lies a single base away; base qualities are absent.

What this sample's treatment or condition label stands for: in vitro stimulation with specific CMV peptide epitopes to enrich CMV-specific T cells. The sequence joins TRBV4-1 to TRBJ1-4; the D gene remains uncertain. The sequence came from a human donor in good health (CMV status not recorded). Some clones in this sample may be carry-over from other donors' samples. The sample here was cultured PBMCs, taken from culture after CMV antigen stimulation. The CDR3 protein sequence reads: CASSRRVVVVIATNEKLFF. The DNA sequence is TGCGCCAGCAGCCGAAGGGTGGTCGTGGTGATTGCAACTAATGAAAAACTGTTTTTT.